These 15 T cell receptor beta chains came from one sample sequenced in a study of Ad26.COV2.S vaccination and SARS-CoV-2 variants. Some clones are missing from TCRdb's copy, which holds only in-frame ones; the method was immunoSEQ multiplex PCR. The sample lists almost 400,000 clones, around nine tenths occurring once. Treatment noted: some 20 received Ad26.COV2.S at low or high dose, single or two shots; 5 received placebo; per-sample allocation not given. All samples were drawn on day 63, counting from the first vaccine or placebo injection. Material: peripheral blood, obtained in a trial of Ad26.COV2.S vaccine versus placebo. These receptors all stem from a person between 18 and 65 years old who received the Ad26.COV2.S COVID-19 vaccine or a placebo.

V is TRBV6-2 or TRBV6-3 and J is TRBJ2-1, with 8 nucleotides matching TRBD1. J lost 2 bases, V lost 3 bases, and 3 bases had no gene match. This CDR3 region has 15 residues. CDR1 is MNHEY and CDR2 is SVGEGT in the germline V gene. The chain's CDR3 is CASSYLDRAYNEQFF. The CDR3 nucleotides are TGTGCCAGCAGTTATTTGGACAGGGCCTACAATGAGCAGTTCTTC.

This chain uses TRBV29-1 with TRBJ2-5; D uncertain. Trimming left V 1 base short and J 5 bases short, with 8 bases between. Germline V CDR1 and CDR2: SQVTM, ANQGSEA. The CDR3 contains 12 residues. CDR3 sequence: CSVEGRRETQYF. CDR3 bases: TGCAGCGTTGAAGGCCGGCGGGAGACCCAGTACTTC.

The chain combines TRBV7-2 with TRBJ2-7; tentative D call: TRBD2 (7 bases). Germline loops: CDR1 SGHTA, CDR2 FQGNSA. The CDR3 runs to 16 residues. Trimming stripped 2 bases from V and 1 base from J, with 15 bases between. The CDR3 DNA sequence: TGTGCCAGCAGCTTATCGGTCGGGGGGCGTTCCTACGAGCAGTACTTC. It yields the protein CASSLSVGGRSYEQYF.

CDR3 residues: CASSGTGTDTQYF. The DNA of the CDR3 is TGCGCCAGCAGCGGGACAGGCACAGATACGCAGTATTTT. V and J are TRBV5-1 and TRBJ2-3, with 7 bases fitting TRBD1. This CDR3 region has 13 residues. Per the germline V gene, CDR1 is SGHRS and CDR2 is YFSETQ. J lost 1 base, V lost 4 bases, and 0 bases had no gene match.

This sequence joins TRBV24-1 and TRBJ2-1; TRBD2 aligns across 12 bases. This CDR3 comprises 16 residues. The germline V gene encodes CDR1 KGHDR and CDR2 SFDVKD. Trimming at V came to 4 bases and at J to 9 bases, leaving 9 bases not matched to a gene. Here the CDR3 DNA reads TGTGCCACCAGTGAGGAGACTAGCGGGAGAAGGATTGAGCAGTTCTTC. Translating it yields CATSEETSGRRIEQFF.

This chain links TRBV4-1 with TRBJ2-3, with D perhaps given as TRBD1 or TRBD2 (5 bases each). Trimming took 4 bases from V and 8 from J, leaving 25 bases between them. The CDR3 extends over 17 amino acids. CDR1 is MGHRA, CDR2 YSYEKL, per germline. In nucleotides, the CDR3 is TGCGCCAGCAGCCTTGAAAGGATCCGGGACCCCCCGGGTACGCAGTATTTT. Its protein is CASSLERIRDPPGTQYF.

A word on this clone: Other DNA sequences in the sample encode the same CDR3. V gene TRBV25-1 combines with J gene TRBJ2-3; D is undetermined. V was clipped by 1 base and J by 2 bases, with 7 bases between them. This CDR3 is built from 14 residues. Per germline, CDR1 MGHDK and CDR2 SYGVNS. CDR3 residues: CASSEFSLTDTQYF. CDR3 nucleotide sequence: TGTGCCAGCAGTGAATTCTCACTCACAGATACGCAGTATTTT.

V usage is TRBV5-5 and J usage is TRBJ1-2; unclear D gene. The CDR3 length is 14 residues. V dropped 4 bases and J dropped 2 bases, with 12 bases sitting between them. Germline loops: CDR1 SGHKS, CDR2 YYEKEE (reference sequence). Here the CDR3 reads CASSPDGRNYGYTF. CDR3 bases: TGTGCCAGCAGCCCGGACGGGAGGAACTATGGCTACACCTTC.

The table lists this clone with a count of one. The same CDR3 can be traced to other DNA sequences in this sample. V gene TRBV2 combines with J gene TRBJ2-1; 13 nucleotides align to TRBD2. The trim removed 4 bases at V and 7 bases at J, leaving 1 base unmatched. The CDR3 has 14 residues. Germline V gene sequence: CDR1 SNHLY, CDR2 FYNNEI. The CDR3 loop is CASSGLAGGNEQFF. In nucleotides, the CDR3 is TGTGCCAGCAGTGGACTAGCGGGAGGTAATGAGCAGTTCTTC.

The chain recombines TRBV28 with TRBJ2-7; 11 bases map to TRBD2. Germline V gene sequence: CDR1 MDHEN, CDR2 SYDVKM. The CDR3 spans 16 residues. The trim removed 5 bases at V and 3 bases at J, leaving 9 bases unmatched. CDR3 sequence (DNA): TGTGCCAGCAGTCCCCCTAGGGGGACTAGCGGCTACGAGCAGTACTTC. Its protein is CASSPPRGTSGYEQYF.

The V and J genes are TRBV10-3 and TRBJ2-5, with TRBD1 matching over 8 bases. V lost 2 bases and J lost 3; bases outside the gene matches: 5. Looked up from germline, CDR1 is ENHRY and CDR2 is SYGVKD. CDR3 size: 15 residues. Here the CDR3 DNA reads TGTGCCATCAGTGAGCAGCGGACAGGGAAAGAGACCCAGTACTTC. Translated, it gives CAISEQRTGKETQYF.

V is TRBV28 and J is TRBJ1-5; no firm D call. The CDR3 has 17 amino acids. V gave up 6 bases and J gave up 0 bases, with 18 bases separating them. Germline loops: CDR1 MDHEN, CDR2 SYDVKM. Here the CDR3 reads CASSENLGRYSNQPQHF. As DNA, the CDR3 is TGTGCCAGCAGCGAAAATCTAGGCCGTTATAGCAATCAGCCCCAGCATTTT.

The chain joins TRBV6-5 to TRBJ1-1; the match to TRBD1 covers 7 bases. This CDR3 contains 13 residues. Germline V lookup: CDR1 MNHEY, CDR2 SVGAGI. The V gene end was trimmed by 6 bases and the J gene end by 5 bases; junction bases not matched to a gene: 6. DNA of the CDR3: TGTGCCAGCAGCCTCGTCAGGGGGACTGAAGCTTTCTTT. It is translated as CASSLVRGTEAFF.

V is TRBV7-3 and J is TRBJ2-2; possible D gene TRBD2, 6 bases. The CDR3 contains 16 residues. Germline values: CDR1 SGHTA, CDR2 FQGTGA. The V end was cut by 1 base, the J end by 4 bases, with 13 bases between. DNA of the CDR3: TGTGCCAGCAGCTTAAGGACCGGGGGTGTCACCGGGGAGCTGTTTTTT. It translates to CASSLRTGGVTGELFF.

The V call is TRBV6-1, the J call TRBJ2-7; TRBD2 matches 7 bases. The J segment lost 0 bases and the V segment lost 3 bases, leaving 11 bases of the junction unmatched. Germline CDR1 MNHNS, CDR2 SASEGT. The CDR3 runs to 17 residues. The CDR3 DNA sequence: TGTGCCAGCAGTGATGCCCTTAGCGGGTCCTCCTCCTACGAGCAGTACTTC. It codes for CASSDALSGSSSYEQYF.